This TCR beta chain stems from a study of shared T cell receptors in the human thymus. The data were produced by immunoSEQ multiplex PCR, yet TCRdb's version contains in-frame clones alone and is incomplete. The sample shows about 540,000 clones, around 78% of them seen only once. This clone was picked up a small number of times. The V and J ends lost 4 bases and 7 bases respectively, with 17 bases between them. Germline V gene sequence: CDR1 SEHNR, CDR2 FQNEAQ (reference sequence). This CDR3 comprises 15 residues. The sample also formed part of further work on human thymus T cells.

This sequence was found in a boy under three years old with a congenital heart defect. The source material was thymocytes. The gene calls are TRBV7-9 and TRBJ2-1; D uncertain. CDR3 amino acids: CASSSWPERRNEQFF. The CDR3 region has the DNA TGTGCCAGCAGCTCTTGGCCGGAGAGGAGAAATGAGCAGTTCTTC.